These T cell receptor beta chains were read from a single sample in a study of cytomegalovirus exposure and HLA in healthy donors. Measured with immunoSEQ multiplex PCR; TCRdb has only the in-frame clones, and not every one. In the table there are roughly 130,000 clones, 70% to 90% of which are singletons. The sample taken for sequencing was PBMCs. These receptors all come from a woman aged 40 to 50 in good health and CMV-seropositive. CDR3s include the opening cysteine and the closing phenylalanine or tryptophan.

CDR3	J	V
CASSLAQVMNTEAFF	TRBJ1-1	TRBV7-9
CASSLENRGLYEQYF	TRBJ2-7	TRBV7-9
CASSIDRRAEQYF	TRBJ2-7	TRBV19
CASSVAPRTGTGELFF	TRBJ2-2	TRBV9
CASSVADSGGFYEQYF	TRBJ2-7	TRBV9
CASSLYAGTQETQYF	TRBJ2-5	TRBV27
CASSTSGGRYEQYF	TRBJ2-7	TRBV5-1
CASSESSGVGDTQYF	TRBJ2-3	TRBV25-1
CASSPGGLGETQYF	TRBJ2-5	TRBV5-4
CAISMGLAGGISYNEQFF	TRBJ2-1	TRBV10-3
CASSEERGGLGEQYF	TRBJ2-7	TRBV25-1
CASRETSGVYNEQFF	TRBJ2-1	TRBV2
CASSIGTGENYGYTF	TRBJ1-2	TRBV19
CASNPPGLAGGSGANVLTF	TRBJ2-6	TRBV19
CASSSGGTDTQYF	TRBJ2-3	TRBV7-7
CASRKNPIYHNYGYTF	TRBJ1-2	TRBV6-8
CASGTSGRAVRETQYF	TRBJ2-5	TRBV28
CASGLAGDTQYF	TRBJ2-3	TRBV7-3
CASGGGGKETQYF	TRBJ2-5	TRBV5-1
CASSRDRGPDTQYF	TRBJ2-3	TRBV7-9
CASRREGAYEQYF	TRBJ2-7	TRBV4-2
CASSLGQGNYGYTF	TRBJ1-2	TRBV7-9
CASSFSLPGQGGEKLFF	TRBJ1-4	TRBV27
CASSQAARASGYTF	TRBJ1-2	TRBV4-3
CASSLEELNYGYTF	TRBJ1-2	TRBV2
CASSSPNRVLNYGYTF	TRBJ1-2	TRBV28
CASSLVSQSNEQFF	TRBJ2-1	TRBV7-8
CASSQDPGQGAVTGELFF	TRBJ2-2	TRBV14
CASSLTSGGYEQYF	-	TRBV7-3
CASSLSPVNEKLFF	TRBJ1-4	TRBV7-9
CASSLGSTEAFF	TRBJ1-1	TRBV5-6
CASSLDATGGGEQFF	TRBJ2-1	TRBV5-1
CSVEATGRQSLDTEAFF	TRBJ1-1	TRBV29-1
CASSPSNEQFF	TRBJ2-1	TRBV7-8
CASSPGLAHEQYF	TRBJ2-7	TRBV28
CASRREGAYEQYF	TRBJ2-7	TRBV6-5
CASSSRKTNNSPLHF	TRBJ1-6	TRBV7-3
CASSFASAHPAEWFF	TRBJ2-1	TRBV5-1
CASSVSQQGAGKLFF	TRBJ1-4	TRBV9
CASSPLAGVWETQYF	TRBJ2-5	TRBV4-1
CSVGGPRGNTIYF	TRBJ1-3	TRBV29-1
CASSQSLNRAGGYGYTF	TRBJ1-2	TRBV19